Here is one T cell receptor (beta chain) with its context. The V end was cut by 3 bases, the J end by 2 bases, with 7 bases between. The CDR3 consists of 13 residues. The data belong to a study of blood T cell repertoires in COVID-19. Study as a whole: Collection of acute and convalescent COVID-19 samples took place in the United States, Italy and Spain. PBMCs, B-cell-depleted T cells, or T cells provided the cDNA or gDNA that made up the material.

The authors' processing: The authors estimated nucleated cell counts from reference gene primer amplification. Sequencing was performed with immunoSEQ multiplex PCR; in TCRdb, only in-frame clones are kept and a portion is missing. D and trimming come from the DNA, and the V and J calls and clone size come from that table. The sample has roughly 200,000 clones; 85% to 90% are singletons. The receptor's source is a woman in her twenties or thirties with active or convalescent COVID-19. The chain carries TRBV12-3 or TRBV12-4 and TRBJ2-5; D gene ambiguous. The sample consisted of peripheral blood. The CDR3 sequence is CASSFHQQETQYF. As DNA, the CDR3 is TGTGCCAGCAGTTTCCACCAGCAAGAGACCCAGTACTTC.